Listed below are T cell receptor beta chains from one sample, sequenced in a study of early T cells in non-severe SARS-CoV-2 infection. A single record per CDR3 protein comes from TCRdb applying MiXCR to the 5' RACE reads. Among around 40,000 distinct CDR3 sequences listed, roughly 11% were seen once. The sample consisted of whole blood. These TCRs come from an adult who was a healthcare worker with PCR-confirmed SARS-CoV-2 infection or an uninfected control (not recorded which). Both conserved end residues are part of each CDR3. A D gene is named only where the DNA matches it firmly. Rows give clone size only sometimes, using once, few, many, or a class for an expanded clone.

TRBD1	TRBV6-2/TRBV6-3	.	TRBJ1-5	TGTGCCACCTGGACAGGCAATCAAAGGAATCAGCCCCAGCATTTT	CATWTGNQRNQPQHF
.	TRBV6-4	many	TRBJ2-1	TGTGCCAGCAGTAGGGACTTATTAAGCTCCTACAATGAGCAGTTCTTC	CASSRDLLSSYNEQFF
TRBD1	TRBV20-1	.	TRBJ1-1	TGCAGTGCTCCGGCAGGGGGGACTGAAGCTTTCTTT	CSAPAGGTEAFF
TRBD1	TRBV29-1	few	TRBJ1-2	TGCAGCGTAAAGACAGGGACCTATGGCTACACCTTC	CSVKTGTYGYTF
.	TRBV6-2/TRBV6-3	.	TRBJ1-1	TGTGCCAGCAGGACACAGGGCCACGTAACTGAAGCTTTCTTT	CASRTQGHVTEAFF
TRBD1	TRBV29-1	many	TRBJ1-1	TGCAGCGTTGGACAGGGCAACACTGAAGCTTTCTTT	CSVGQGNTEAFF
TRBD2	TRBV6-2/TRBV6-3	.	TRBJ2-7	TGTGCCAGCAGGCCTTACCCCCCGACTAGCGGGAGCTACGAGCAGTACTTC	CASRPYPPTSGSYEQYF
.	TRBV2	.	TRBJ2-7	TGTGCCAGCAGACATAAACAGGAAATTCAGGTCGAGCAGTACTTC	CASRHKQEIQVEQYF
.	TRBV7-7	many	TRBJ2-1	TGTGCCAGCAGCTTAACCGCGGGGTGGAGTGAGCAGTTCTTC	CASSLTAGWSEQFF
.	TRBV7-2	few	TRBJ2-1	TGTGCCAGCAGCTTAGAGACAGGAGTCTACAATGAGCAGTTCTTC	CASSLETGVYNEQFF
.	TRBV7-2	.	TRBJ1-1	TGTGCCAGCAGCGGTAGAGCGAGGAACACTGAAGCTTTCTTT	CASSGRARNTEAFF
TRBD1	TRBV19	.	TRBJ1-1	TGTGCCAGTAGTATAGACAGGGGGGCGAGACGCACTGAAGCTTTCTTT	CASSIDRGARRTEAFF
.	TRBV3-2	.	TRBJ1-3	TGTGCCAGCAGCCAAGAGGGGCAGGGGGGAAACACCATATATTTT	CASSQEGQGGNTIYF
TRBD2	TRBV7-2	.	TRBJ2-7	TGTGCCAGCAGCTTACATCTAGCGGGAGTTTACGAGCAGTACTTC	CASSLHLAGVYEQYF
TRBD2	TRBV28	.	TRBJ2-7	TGTGCCAGCAGTTTACCGGGACTAATCTACGAGCAGTACTTC	CASSLPGLIYEQYF
.	TRBV7-2	.	TRBJ1-2	TGTGCCAGCAGCGGGTATCAAACCCTCTATGGCTACACCTTC	CASSGYQTLYGYTF
TRBD1	TRBV4-1	.	TRBJ2-4	TGCGCCAGCAGCCAAGGACAGGGGGCATCCAAAAACATTCAGTACTTC	CASSQGQGASKNIQYF
.	TRBV5-1	few	TRBJ1-6	TGCGCCAGCAGCTTGGCCTTACGGAATTCACCCCTCCACTTT	CASSLALRNSPLHF
TRBD2	TRBV29-1	few	TRBJ2-5	TGCAGCGTTGACGGGGGGGTGCAAGAGACCCAGTACTTC	CSVDGGVQETQYF
.	TRBV6-1	.	TRBJ1-2	TGTGCCAGCAGTGAAAATGGCCCCTCGGGCTATGGCTACACCTTC	CASSENGPSGYGYTF
.	TRBV7-8	.	TRBJ2-1	TGTGCCAGCAGCTTAGCGATGACAGGTTCGAATGAGCAGTTCTTC	CASSLAMTGSNEQFF